This T cell receptor (beta chain) was captured by sequencing in a study of T cell responses to AZD1222 COVID-19 vaccine. Germline V gene sequence: CDR1 DFQATT, CDR2 SNEGSKA (reference sequence). This CDR3 comprises 14 residues. V was clipped by 3 bases and J by 5 bases; unmatched bases: 4. A note on this clone: Its matching antigen is unknown.

Study conclusions and caveats: There were mostly white British donors and more females than males, and clonal diversity was possibly underestimated.

The data were produced by immunoSEQ multiplex PCR, yet TCRdb's version contains in-frame clones alone and is incomplete. The sample holds 250,000 to 300,000 clones, roughly 93% seen once. Sample: peripheral blood, taken 28 days after the second AZD1222 dose. The chain links TRBV20-1 to TRBJ2-2; 9 bases are shared with TRBD2. This TCR came from an adult who received the AZD1222 COVID-19 vaccine. As DNA, the CDR3 is TGCAGTGCTAGTCTAGCGGGGAGTACCGGGGAGCTGTTTTTT. It is translated as CSASLAGSTGELFF.